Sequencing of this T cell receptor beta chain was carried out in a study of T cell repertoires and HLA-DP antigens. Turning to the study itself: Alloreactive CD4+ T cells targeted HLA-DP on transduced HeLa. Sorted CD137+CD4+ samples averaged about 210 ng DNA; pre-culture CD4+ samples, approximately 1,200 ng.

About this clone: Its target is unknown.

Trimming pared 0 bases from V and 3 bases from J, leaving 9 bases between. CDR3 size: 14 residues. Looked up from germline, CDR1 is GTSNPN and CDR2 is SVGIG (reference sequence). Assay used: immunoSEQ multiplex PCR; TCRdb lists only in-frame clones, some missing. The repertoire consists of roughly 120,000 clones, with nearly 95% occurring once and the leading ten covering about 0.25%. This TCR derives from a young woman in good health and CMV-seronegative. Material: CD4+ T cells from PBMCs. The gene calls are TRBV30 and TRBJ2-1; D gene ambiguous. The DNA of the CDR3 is TGTGCCTGGAGTGTACGCGGCTACTACAATGAGCAGTTCTTC. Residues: CAWSVRGYYNEQFF.